What follows are 31 T cell receptor beta chains derived from one specimen sequenced in a study of T cell responses to AZD1222 COVID-19 vaccine. Repertoires were generated with immunoSEQ multiplex PCR, while TCRdb's copy carries only in-frame clones and drops some. The repertoire includes about 180,000 clones, 85% to 90% of them detected once, and around a tenth sits in the top ten. The input for sequencing was peripheral blood, taken 28 days after the second AZD1222 dose. These receptor sequences come from an adult who received the AZD1222 COVID-19 vaccine.

The chain joins TRBV7-3 to TRBJ1-1; D is uncertain. The V end was cut by 5 bases, the J end by 4 bases, with 14 bases between. The V gene's germline CDR1 is SGHTA and CDR2 FQGTGA. The CDR3 spans 14 residues. The CDR3 coding sequence is TGTGCCAGCAGCCCGGGAGGTAAGGGCACTGAAGCTTTCTTT. This encodes CASSPGGKGTEAFF.

J is TRBJ1-6 and V is TRBV5-1, with 10 nucleotides matching TRBD1. The CDR3 is 14 amino acids. V was clipped by 4 bases and J by 10 bases; unmatched bases: 5. Germline-derived CDR1 and CDR2 are SGHRS and YFSETQ. The CDR3 loop reads CASSLDRGRSPLHF. CDR3 DNA: TGCGCCAGCAGCCTCGACAGGGGGCGGTCACCCCTCCACTTT.

The chain has TRBV5-6 and TRBJ2-2; maybe TRBD2 (6 bases). Germline V gene lookup returns CDR1 SGHDT and CDR2 YYEEEE. V was trimmed by 5 bases and J by 6 bases, leaving 14 bases between them. This CDR3 spans 14 amino acids. In DNA form, the CDR3 reads TGTGCCAGCAGACGGTGGGGCGGGGCCGGGGAGCTGTTTTTT. Its translation: CASRRWGGAGELFF.

This chain uses TRBV9 with TRBJ2-1, with 8 nucleotides matching TRBD2. V lost 0 bases, J lost 4 bases, and 3 bases stayed unmatched. This CDR3 is built from 15 residues. Per the germline V gene, CDR1 is SGDLS and CDR2 is YYNGEE. The CDR3 region has the DNA TGTGCCAGCAGCGTAGCTGGCGGGGGGTACAATGAGCAGTTCTTC. Protein: CASSVAGGGYNEQFF.

This clone was seen a single time. The gene calls are TRBV12-3 or TRBV12-4 and TRBJ1-2; no clear D. V shed 3 bases and J shed 1 base, with 6 bases lying between them. The CDR3 length is 13 residues. This CDR3 reads CASSFEINYGYTF. The DNA for the CDR3 is TGTGCCAGCAGTTTTGAAATTAACTATGGCTACACCTTC.

The chain uses TRBV7-6 and TRBJ2-3; 12 bases agree with TRBD2. The trim removed 3 bases at V and 3 bases at J, leaving 4 bases unmatched. The CDR3 consists of 16 residues. The germline gives CDR1 SGHVS, CDR2 FNYEAQ. The DNA of the CDR3 is TGTGCCAGCAGCTTCTCCGGGACTAGCGGGACAGATACGCAGTATTTT. Its protein is CASSFSGTSGTDTQYF.

The chain has TRBV19 and TRBJ1-5; TRBD1 matches at 7 bases. Germline V gene lookup returns CDR1 LNHDA and CDR2 SQIVND (reference sequence). This CDR3 is 14 amino acids long. Unmatched junction bases numbered 5, after V lost 3 bases and J lost 6 bases. The CDR3 sequence is CASSMLAGGQPQHF. DNA for the CDR3: TGTGCCAGTAGTATGCTGGCAGGGGGTCAGCCCCAGCATTTT. Full variable domain (outside the CDR3, taken from reference TRBV19 and TRBJ1-5): DGGITQSPKYLFRKEGQNVTLSCEQNLNHDAMYWYRQDPGQGLRLIYYSQIVNDFQKGDIAEGYSVSREKKESFPLTVTSAQKNPTAFYLCASSMLAGGQPQHFGDGTRLSIL.

The chain uses TRBV7-9 and TRBJ2-1; D is unresolved. V gave up 2 bases and J gave up 10 bases, with 9 bases separating them. The CDR3 extends over 12 amino acids. Germline CDR1 SEHNR, CDR2 FQNEAQ (reference sequence). The CDR3 nucleotides are TGTGCCAGCAGCTTAAGCAGGCGCGAGCAGTTCTTC. This codes for CASSLSRREQFF.

The chain carries TRBV2 and TRBJ1-2; D is unclear. The germline V and J ends were trimmed by 3 bases and 7 bases, with 12 bases remaining between them. Germline CDR1 reads SNHLY; CDR2 reads FYNNEI. The CDR3 is made up of 13 amino acids. CDR3 amino acids: CASSESVMGGYTF. The CDR3 DNA follows: TGTGCCAGCAGTGAGAGCGTAATGGGTGGCTACACCTTC.

The J gene is TRBJ1-3, the V gene TRBV10-3; unclear D gene. The V end was cut by 3 bases, the J end by 4 bases, with 4 bases between. The CDR3 totals 12 residues. Per germline, CDR1 ENHRY and CDR2 SYGVKD. This CDR3 reads CAISDGGNTIYF. CDR3 DNA sequence: TGTGCCATCAGTGACGGGGGAAACACCATATATTTT.

This sequence joins TRBV5-1 and TRBJ1-1; TRBD1 matches 7 bases. Germline assignment: CDR1 SGHRS and CDR2 YFSETQ. V gave up 5 bases and J gave up 0 bases; unmatched junction bases: 7. This CDR3 contains 15 residues. The CDR3 region is CASRKTGPLNTEAFF. CDR3 DNA: TGCGCCAGCAGAAAGACAGGGCCTTTGAACACTGAAGCTTTCTTT.

The CDR3 sequence is CASSVRDRGGSPLHF. The DNA of the CDR3 is TGTGCCAGCAGCGTCCGGGACAGGGGAGGATCACCCCTCCACTTT. V and J are TRBV9 and TRBJ1-6; 10 bases line up with TRBD1. The CDR3 runs 15 residues. Germline loops: CDR1 SGDLS, CDR2 YYNGEE. The J segment lost 10 bases and the V segment lost 2 bases, leaving 6 bases of the junction unmatched.

The genes are TRBV27 and TRBJ2-5; D is possibly TRBD1 (6 bases). V lost 6 bases to trimming and J lost 4 bases, with 12 bases between them. There are 13 residues in the CDR3. Germline V CDR1 and CDR2: MNHEY, SMNVEV (reference sequence). The CDR3 bases are TGTGCCAGCAGACCGAGGGGGACAGAGACCCAGTACTTC. The encoded protein is CASRPRGTETQYF.

The chain employs TRBV10-2 and TRBJ2-3; 7 positions match TRBD2. Germline assignment: CDR1 WSHSY and CDR2 SAAADI. After removal of 7 bases from V and 2 bases from J, the junction contained 6 bases not matched to a gene. This CDR3 contains 14 residues. The CDR3 coding sequence is TGCGCCAGCACGACGGGGGGAGCCACAGATACGCAGTATTTT. This gives the protein CASTTGGATDTQYF.

The chain carries TRBV19 and TRBJ1-5; perhaps TRBD1 as D (6 bases). V lost 5 bases and J lost 3, with 17 bases in between. In germline, CDR1 is LNHDA, CDR2 SQIVND (reference sequence). This CDR3 is 16 amino acids long. The CDR3 sequence: CASSPLRGEVNQPQHF. For the CDR3, the DNA is TGTGCCAGTAGTCCCTTGAGGGGGGAAGTCAATCAGCCCCAGCATTTT.

V is TRBV6-5 and J is TRBJ2-6, with a tentative D call TRBD1 (7 bases). The length of the CDR3 is 15 residues. Germline lookup yields CDR1 MNHEY and CDR2 SVGAGI. Trimming took 7 bases from V and 1 from J, leaving 11 bases between them. In DNA, the CDR3 is TGTGCCAGCATGGAGGGGGCGTCTGGGGCCAACGTCCTGACTTTC. Translating it yields CASMEGASGANVLTF.

The chain couples TRBV5-1 to TRBJ2-6; D remains unclear. In germline, CDR1 is SGHRS, CDR2 YFSETQ. The CDR3 runs 17 residues. Trimming pared 3 bases from V and 0 bases from J, leaving 13 bases between. This CDR3 reads CASSWTASASGANVLTF. In DNA, the CDR3 is TGCGCCAGCAGCTGGACGGCTTCGGCCTCTGGGGCCAACGTCCTGACTTTC.

This sequence joins TRBV10-1 and TRBJ2-2, with D uncertain. CDR1 and CDR2 (germline): WNHNN, SYGVQD (reference sequence). Trimming cost V 3 bases and J 6 bases, with 8 bases left between them. The CDR3 runs to 13 residues. CDR3 sequence reads: CASSELDPGELFF. CDR3 DNA sequence: TGCGCCAGCAGTGAATTAGATCCCGGGGAGCTGTTTTTT.

The chain couples TRBV9 to TRBJ2-5; D tentatively fits TRBD1 or TRBD2 (6 bases each). The CDR3 contains 14 residues. Trimming left V 4 bases short and J 1 base short, with 11 bases between. CDR1 is SGDLS and CDR2 is YYNGEE in the germline V gene. The chain's CDR3 is CASSSRGPQETQYF. CDR3 bases: TGTGCCAGCAGCTCCCGGGGGCCCCAAGAGACCCAGTACTTC.

The rearrangement joins TRBV10-3 to TRBJ2-7; perhaps TRBD2 as D (5 bases). CDR1 is ENHRY and CDR2 is SYGVKD in the germline V gene. The CDR3 is 12 amino acids. Between the trimmed V and J ends, which lost 4 bases and 7 bases, there was a span of 11 bases. This CDR3 is CAISVQSGEQYF. For the CDR3, the DNA is TGTGCCATCAGTGTACAGTCGGGGGAGCAGTACTTC.

The V and J genes are TRBV9 and TRBJ1-2, with D possibly TRBD1 on 5 matching bases. CDR1 is SGDLS, CDR2 YYNGEE, per germline. This CDR3 is 13 amino acids long. The V gene lost 6 bases and the J gene lost 4 bases, with 13 bases spanning the gap. Here the CDR3 DNA reads TGTGCCAGCACCCTGAGTGGGGGCTATGGCTACACCTTC. Amino acids: CASTLSGGYGYTF.

This chain links TRBV12-5 with TRBJ1-5, with TRBD1 as a possible D gene (6 bases). The CDR3 runs to 17 residues. V lost 0 bases, J lost 0 bases, and 12 bases lay in between. Germline V gives CDR1 LGHNT, CDR2 FRNRAP. The CDR3 coding sequence is TGTGCTAGTGGTTTGGTACGAGAGGGGGTTAGCAATCAGCCCCAGCATTTT. Translation gives CASGLVREGVSNQPQHF.

The genes are TRBV7-2 and TRBJ2-5; 8 bases are shared with TRBD2. Looked up from germline, CDR1 is SGHTA and CDR2 is FQGNSA. The CDR3 has 15 residues. J was trimmed by 5 bases and V by 4 bases; bases with no gene match: 9. CDR3 bases: TGTGCCAGCAGCTCCGGGACTAGTAACTTCGAGACCCAGTACTTC. This gives the protein CASSSGTSNFETQYF.

The V gene is TRBV11-2, the J gene TRBJ2-3, with D unresolved. CDR1 SGHAT and CDR2 FQNNGV come from the germline V gene. The CDR3 runs 17 residues. The V and J ends lost 5 bases and 2 bases respectively, with 20 bases between them. DNA of the CDR3: TGTGCCAGCAGCAGAGACCAGCTCAACCGAATCACAGATACGCAGTATTTT. Translated, it gives CASSRDQLNRITDTQYF.

This clone was detected once. This chain links TRBV5-1 with TRBJ2-7, with 9 bases lining up with TRBD1. The CDR3 contains 15 residues. The germline V gene encodes CDR1 SGHRS and CDR2 YFSETQ. V lost 3 bases to trimming and J lost 3 bases; unmatched junction nucleotides: 7. As DNA, the CDR3 is TGCGCCAGCAGCTGGGCCGACAGGGGGGGCTACGAGCAGTACTTC. Its translation is CASSWADRGGYEQYF.

The chain recombines TRBV5-5 with TRBJ2-7; 7 bases line up with TRBD2. Germline V gives CDR1 SGHKS, CDR2 YYEKEE (reference sequence). CDR3 length: 16 amino acids. V lost 1 base and J lost 1; bases outside the gene matches: 8. The CDR3 DNA reads as TGTGCCAGCAGCTTGTCACCGGGGAGGGTTTCCTACGAGCAGTACTTC. Protein: CASSLSPGRVSYEQYF.

The chain uses TRBV19 and TRBJ2-1; no clear D gene. V lost 5 bases to trimming and J lost 0 bases, with 11 bases between them. This CDR3 spans 15 amino acids. Per germline, CDR1 LNHDA and CDR2 SQIVND (reference sequence). DNA for the CDR3: TGTGCCAGTAGTCACCAGAGAAGCTCCTACAATGAGCAGTTCTTC. Translation gives CASSHQRSSYNEQFF.

The genes are TRBV5-4 and TRBJ2-7, with D tentatively TRBD1 (6 bases). V lost 1 base and J lost 0, with 11 bases in between. CDR1 and CDR2 (germline): SGHNT, YYREEE (reference sequence). This CDR3 has 15 residues. CDR3 DNA sequence: TGTGCCAGCAGCTTGAGGGAGACAGGCTCCTACGAGCAGTACTTC. Amino acids: CASSLRETGSYEQYF.

The chain joins TRBV6-5 to TRBJ1-4, with D perhaps matching TRBD1 (5 bases). Trimming pared 6 bases from V and 5 bases from J, leaving 16 bases between. Germline V gene lookup returns CDR1 MNHEY and CDR2 SVGAGI. The CDR3 extends over 15 amino acids. The CDR3 sequence: CASRGSGPKNEKLFF. CDR3 DNA sequence: TGTGCCAGCAGGGGATCGGGACCGAAAAATGAAAAACTGTTTTTT.

This chain joins TRBV7-9 and TRBJ2-6; no firm D call. Germline V gene sequence: CDR1 SEHNR, CDR2 FQNEAQ (reference sequence). CDR3 length equals 16 residues. The germline V and J ends were trimmed by 1 base and 0 bases, with 7 bases remaining between them. This chain's CDR3 is CASSLVPFSGANVLTF. The CDR3 nucleotides read TGTGCCAGCAGCTTAGTTCCGTTCTCTGGGGCCAACGTCCTGACTTTC.

The genes are TRBV27 and TRBJ1-1, with 7 bases that match TRBD1. The CDR3 is made up of 14 amino acids. Germline V gene sequence: CDR1 MNHEY, CDR2 SMNVEV (reference sequence). V gave up 1 base and J gave up 5 bases; unmatched junction bases: 4. CDR3 amino acids: CASSLWGQSTEAFF. The CDR3 DNA is TGTGCCAGCAGTTTATGGGGACAGTCGACTGAAGCTTTCTTT.